These 26 T cell receptor beta chains came from one sample sequenced in a study of cytomegalovirus exposure and HLA in healthy donors. TCRdb's table, derived via immunoSEQ multiplex PCR, lists solely in-frame clones and lacks some. Of about 140,000 clones listed, 70% to 90% are singletons. Sequences were obtained from PBMCs. The receptors stem from a man between 18 and 29 years old in good health and CMV-seronegative.

This clone was found a few times. The V gene is TRBV12-5, the J gene TRBJ1-5; D uncertain. The length of the CDR3 is 13 residues. V lost 6 bases to trimming and J lost 5 bases, with 11 bases between them. Germline loops: CDR1 LGHNT, CDR2 FRNRAP. CDR3 in amino acids: CASGFLDHQPQHF. The CDR3 nucleotides read TGTGCTAGTGGCTTCCTAGACCATCAGCCCCAGCATTTT.

This sequence joins TRBV19 and TRBJ1-2, with 7 bases fitting TRBD1. CDR3 size: 14 residues. Germline lookup yields CDR1 LNHDA and CDR2 SQIVND (reference sequence). J lost 8 bases, V lost 7 bases, and 13 bases had no gene match. The CDR3 DNA reads as TGTGCCAGTACGACAGGGCCCTACTTTGGGGGCTACACCTTC. Its translation is CASTTGPYFGGYTF.

The chain couples TRBV6-6 to TRBJ1-4; TRBD1 might be the D (6 bases). Germline V gives CDR1 MNHNY, CDR2 SVGAGI (reference sequence). The CDR3 covers 12 residues. V shed 6 bases and J shed 8 bases, with 10 bases lying between them. In DNA form, the CDR3 reads TGTGCCAGCAGAGGGGGGGACGAAAAACTGTTTTTT. Amino acids: CASRGGDEKLFF.

The chain recombines TRBV11-2 with TRBJ2-3; D might be TRBD2 (5 bases). CDR1 and CDR2 (germline): SGHAT, FQNNGV. This CDR3 is 13 amino acids long. V lost 5 bases and J 7 bases, leaving 13 bases between the germline ends. CDR3 sequence reads: CASSTRDYHTQYF. In DNA form, the CDR3 reads TGTGCCAGCAGCACCCGAGACTATCATACGCAGTATTTT.

This clone has ten or more counts. The genes are TRBV4-1 and TRBJ2-3; the match to TRBD2 covers 7 bases. CDR1 MGHRA and CDR2 YSYEKL come from the germline V gene. V gave up 3 bases and J gave up 1 base; unmatched junction bases: 10. The CDR3 has 17 residues. In DNA, the CDR3 is TGCGCCAGCAGCCAGGCCCTAGCGGTCCTCCGCACAGATACGCAGTATTTT. Translation gives CASSQALAVLRTDTQYF.

The genes are TRBV2 and TRBJ2-7, with TRBD2 as a possible D gene (6 bases). Germline V gene data show CDR1 as SNHLY and CDR2 as FYNNEI. The V gene lost 5 bases and the J gene lost 2 bases, with 16 bases spanning the gap. CDR3 size: 15 residues. The chain's CDR3 is CASSWGRQETYEQYF. CDR3 DNA: TGTGCCAGCAGTTGGGGGAGGCAGGAAACCTACGAGCAGTACTTC. Variable domain in full (rest from reference TRBV2 and TRBJ2-7): EPEVTQTPSHQVTQMGQEVILRCVPISNHLYFYWYRQILGQKVEFLVSFYNNEISEKSEIFDDQFSVERPDGSNFTLKIRSTKLEDSAMYFCASSWGRQETYEQYFGPGTRLTVT.

The chain employs TRBV19 and TRBJ1-2; D may be TRBD1 (6 bases). The V and J ends lost 3 bases and 7 bases respectively, with 12 bases between them. Germline V gene data show CDR1 as LNHDA and CDR2 as SQIVND (reference sequence). CDR3 length: 13 amino acids. The CDR3 loop reads CASSIRQGLGYTF. CDR3 in DNA: TGTGCCAGTAGTATCCGTCAGGGGCTTGGCTACACCTTC.

The chain joins TRBV14 to TRBJ1-6; 7 nucleotides match TRBD1. The V gene's germline CDR1 is SGHDN and CDR2 FVKESK. The CDR3 has 18 amino acids. After removal of 2 bases from V and 10 bases from J, the junction contained 17 bases not matched to a gene. The CDR3 DNA reads as TGTGCCAGCAGCCAAAGGCCATCAATGAACAGGGGACAATCACCCCTCCACTTT. It encodes CASSQRPSMNRGQSPLHF.

The CDR3 DNA sequence: TGTGCCAGCAGTCACTCCGGGTCGAACACTGAAGCTTTCTTT. Encoded protein: CASSHSGSNTEAFF. The chain joins TRBV9 to TRBJ1-1; the D is unclear. Germline V lookup: CDR1 SGDLS, CDR2 YYNGEE. V lost 5 bases, J lost 1 base, and 12 bases lay in between. The CDR3 is 14 amino acids.

J is TRBJ2-7 and V is TRBV11-3, with a weak D call TRBD2 (5 bases). Germline V gene data show CDR1 as SGHNT and CDR2 as YENEEA. Trimming shortened V by 5 bases and J by 3 bases, and 11 bases separated the two germline ends. This CDR3 is built from 13 residues. This CDR3 reads CASSLGRDYEQYF. In DNA form, the CDR3 reads TGTGCCAGCAGCCTCGGACGGGACTACGAGCAGTACTTC.

The chain links TRBV7-8 to TRBJ1-2; 8 bases align to TRBD1. V gave up 3 bases and J gave up 4 bases; unmatched junction bases: 7. This CDR3 spans 15 amino acids. CDR1 and CDR2 from the germline V gene are SGHVS and FQNEAQ. The CDR3 region is CASSFRDRTVYGYTF. CDR3 sequence (DNA): TGTGCCAGCAGCTTTAGGGACAGGACCGTCTATGGCTACACCTTC.

The chain couples TRBV30 to TRBJ2-1; unclear D gene. Germline CDR1 is GTSNPN and CDR2 is SVGIG (reference sequence). The CDR3 has 16 residues. Deletions cut 1 base from V and 2 bases from J, with 15 bases between. As DNA, the CDR3 is TGTGCCTGGAGTGGGCGGTCTCAAGTCCCCTACAATGAGCAGTTCTTC. Its protein product is CAWSGRSQVPYNEQFF.

This clone was found a few times. The chain employs TRBV6-1 and TRBJ2-1; 8 positions agree with TRBD2. The CDR3 totals 16 residues. The J segment lost 4 bases and the V segment lost 3 bases, leaving 8 bases of the junction unmatched. The germline V gene has CDR1 MNHNS and CDR2 SASEGT. The chain's CDR3 is CASSDRSGGRYNEQFF. In DNA form, the CDR3 reads TGTGCCAGCAGTGATCGGAGCGGGGGCCGTTACAATGAGCAGTTCTTC.

Only one count was recorded for this clone. J is TRBJ1-5 and V is TRBV7-8, with D hard to call. The ends were cut back, 2 bases at V and 7 bases at J, with 15 bases in the middle. CDR1 is SGHVS, CDR2 FQNEAQ, per germline. This CDR3 comprises 15 residues. The CDR3: CASSLRGPTHQPQHF. The DNA for the CDR3 is TGTGCCAGCAGCTTACGAGGCCCAACGCACCAGCCCCAGCATTTT.

This clone is deemed medium-sized. This chain joins TRBV4-2 and TRBJ2-3; 9 bases are shared with TRBD2. The CDR3 loop spans 15 amino acids. CDR1 and CDR2 (germline): LGHNA, YNFKEQ. V gave up 0 bases and J gave up 4 bases; unmatched junction bases: 2. The chain's CDR3 is CASSQERGGPDTQYF. CDR3 bases: TGTGCCAGCAGCCAAGAGCGGGGGGGCCCAGATACGCAGTATTTT.

This chain links TRBV28 with TRBJ1-2, with D perhaps TRBD1 (5 bases). Trimming cost V 6 bases and J 1 base, with 9 bases left between them. Germline values: CDR1 MDHEN, CDR2 SYDVKM. The CDR3 loop spans 13 amino acids. CDR3 residues: CASSQDSNYGYTF. CDR3 sequence (DNA): TGTGCCAGCAGCCAAGACAGTAACTATGGCTACACCTTC.

This rearrangement joins TRBV19 to TRBJ1-1; D is perhaps TRBD1 (6 bases). In germline, CDR1 is LNHDA, CDR2 SQIVND (reference sequence). The V end lost 9 bases, the J end lost 3 bases, and 14 bases lay between the germline ends. This CDR3 contains 13 residues. The CDR3 bases are TGTGCCAGCCGACTACAGGGAGACACTGAAGCTTTCTTT. It encodes CASRLQGDTEAFF. Complete variable domain (other parts from reference TRBV19 and TRBJ1-1): DGGITQSPKYLFRKEGQNVTLSCEQNLNHDAMYWYRQDPGQGLRLIYYSQIVNDFQKGDIAEGYSVSREKKESFPLTVTSAQKNPTAFYLCASRLQGDTEAFFGQGTRLTVV.

This chain's CDR3 is CASSPPRVNEQFF. The CDR3 bases are TGTGCCAGCTCACCACCGAGGGTCAATGAGCAGTTCTTC. The V and J genes are TRBV18 and TRBJ2-1; D may be TRBD2 (5 bases). The CDR3 contains 13 residues. Trimming took 0 bases from V and 6 from J, leaving 6 bases between them. Germline V gives CDR1 KGHSH, CDR2 LQKENI.

The rearrangement uses TRBV29-1 and TRBJ1-1; maybe TRBD1 (5 bases). The CDR3 contains 14 residues. V shed 1 base and J shed 2 bases, with 11 bases lying between them. Germline V gene data show CDR1 as SQVTM and CDR2 as ANQGSEA. The CDR3 here is CSVEVRARNTEAFF. The CDR3 bases are TGCAGCGTTGAAGTCAGGGCTCGCAACACTGAAGCTTTCTTT.

This chain connects TRBV19 to TRBJ2-7, with TRBD2 matching 7 bases. Per germline, CDR1 LNHDA and CDR2 SQIVND (reference sequence). The junction had 0 bases not matched to a gene; V was cut back by 1 base and J by 0 bases. This CDR3 spans 14 amino acids. The DNA of the CDR3 is TGTGCCAGTAGTATAGGGGGGGGCTCCTACGAGCAGTACTTC. It encodes CASSIGGGSYEQYF.

CDR3 amino acids: CASSQVEGTAGFTYEQYF. CDR3 coding DNA: TGCGCCAGCAGCCAAGTGGAGGGGACAGCTGGTTTTACCTACGAGCAGTACTTC. V usage is TRBV4-1 and J usage is TRBJ2-7; possible D gene TRBD1, 7 bases. The CDR3 totals 18 residues. Trimming pared 1 base from V and 2 bases from J, leaving 21 bases between. Germline CDR1 MGHRA, CDR2 YSYEKL.

This rearrangement joins TRBV5-1 to TRBJ1-1, with D possibly TRBD1 on 6 matching bases. Germline V lookup: CDR1 SGHRS, CDR2 YFSETQ. CDR3 length: 15 residues. Trimming cost V 6 bases and J 0 bases, with 15 bases left between them. The CDR3 sequence: CASTIGQGLNTEAFF. In nucleotides, the CDR3 is TGCGCCAGCACCATCGGCCAGGGGTTGAACACTGAAGCTTTCTTT.

This chain links TRBV11-2 with TRBJ2-7; D may be TRBD2 (7 bases). The V end was cut by 5 bases, the J end by 6 bases, with 11 bases between. The germline V gene encodes CDR1 SGHAT and CDR2 FQNNGV. The CDR3 consists of 12 residues. CDR3 in amino acids: CASSRAGAEQYF. CDR3 DNA sequence: TGTGCCAGCAGCCGTGCGGGGGCCGAGCAGTACTTC.

V gene TRBV4-3 combines with J gene TRBJ2-7, with D possibly TRBD2 on 6 matching bases. Trimming stripped 4 bases from V and 4 bases from J, with 20 bases between. The CDR3 consists of 16 residues. Germline lookup yields CDR1 LGHNA and CDR2 YSLEER. CDR3 amino acids: CASSLYIDGGYYEQYF. In DNA form, the CDR3 reads TGCGCCAGCAGCCTTTACATCGATGGAGGGTATTACGAGCAGTACTTC.

The chain employs TRBV27 and TRBJ1-4; D is perhaps TRBD1 (6 bases). V was cut by 3 bases and J by 0 bases, with 14 bases left in between. The CDR3 runs to 17 residues. Germline loops: CDR1 MNHEY, CDR2 SMNVEV (reference sequence). The CDR3 spells CASSFLPRTATNEKLFF. The CDR3 DNA reads TGTGCCAGCAGTTTTTTACCAAGGACAGCAACTAATGAAAAACTGTTTTTT.

The chain uses TRBV18 and TRBJ1-1, with D maybe TRBD1 (5 bases). This CDR3 contains 14 residues. CDR1 and CDR2 (germline): KGHSH, LQKENI. V lost 5 bases to trimming and J lost 3 bases, with 13 bases between them. CDR3 sequence reads: CASSNSGGDTEAFF. In DNA form, the CDR3 reads TGTGCCAGCTCAAACTCCGGGGGGGACACTGAAGCTTTCTTT.